The 11 T cell receptor beta chains listed next were all sequenced from one sample in a study of CD8 T cells in Susac syndrome. The RNA, about 0.5 to 1 ug, was put through reverse transcription using random hexamers. TCRdb reprocessed the immunoSEQ multiplex PCR reads with MiXCR, giving one entry per CDR3 protein. The repertoire consists of some 170,000 distinct CDR3 sequences, with just under 95% occurring once and the leading ten covering 0.13%. The specimen was CD4+ T cells from PBMCs. All receptors derive from a human donor in good health.

The genes are TRBV20-1 and TRBJ1-2, with D possibly matching TRBD1 (5 bases). V was clipped by 3 bases and J by 3 bases, with 11 bases between them. The CDR3 loop spans 13 amino acids. CDR1 DFQATT and CDR2 SNEGSKA come from the germline V gene (reference sequence). The CDR3 spells CSASRWGDYGYTF. The CDR3 region has the DNA TGCAGTGCTAGTCGATGGGGGGACTATGGCTACACCTTC.

This rearrangement joins TRBV5-1 to TRBJ2-7; 7 bases line up with TRBD1. The CDR3 spans 14 residues. CDR1 is SGHRS, CDR2 YFSETQ, per germline. V lost 6 bases and J lost 6; bases outside the gene matches: 12. The CDR3 nucleotides read TGCGCCAGCACCCCCGGGACAGACCTCCGCGAGCAGTACTTC. It yields the protein CASTPGTDLREQYF.

This clonotype was detected only once. The chain recombines TRBV2 with TRBJ2-2; weak D call: TRBD2 (6 bases). The V end lost 8 bases, the J end lost 4 bases, and 17 bases lay between the germline ends. CDR1 is SNHLY and CDR2 is FYNNEI in the germline V gene. The CDR3 contains 15 residues. For the CDR3, the DNA is TGTGCCAGCGAGGCGGGGCCCTGGGGCACCGGGGAGCTGTTTTTT. This codes for CASEAGPWGTGELFF.

The chain joins TRBV3-1 to TRBJ2-5, with TRBD2 matching over 14 bases. V gave up 5 bases and J gave up 2 bases; unmatched junction bases: 10. CDR1 is LGHDT, CDR2 YNNKEL, per germline (reference sequence). The CDR3 extends over 18 amino acids. The DNA of the CDR3 is TGTGCCAGCAGCGTAACTTTAGGACTAGCGGGGGGTCAAGAGACCCAGTACTTC. It translates to CASSVTLGLAGGQETQYF.

This clonotype was found once. The rearrangement links TRBV4-1 to TRBJ2-5, with 9 bases fitting TRBD1. V gave up 1 base and J gave up 4 bases; unmatched junction bases: 7. CDR3 length equals 16 residues. The germline gives CDR1 MGHRA, CDR2 YSYEKL. The CDR3 DNA sequence: TGCGCCAGCAGCCAAGGTCAGGACAGGGGAGGAGAGACCCAGTACTTC. Translated: CASSQGQDRGGETQYF.

This chain connects TRBV2 to TRBJ2-3; D unclear. Germline CDR1 and CDR2: SNHLY and FYNNEI. V shed 3 bases and J shed 4 bases, with 5 bases lying between them. The CDR3 is made up of 12 amino acids. The CDR3 region is CASSEIADTQYF. CDR3 bases: TGTGCCAGCAGTGAGATCGCAGATACGCAGTATTTT.

A single count supports this clonotype. The CDR3 bases are TGTGCCAGCAGCCCGGGACAACCATCGCGGGGAGCTTTCTTT. It encodes CASSPGQPSRGAFF. The chain recombines TRBV9 with TRBJ1-1; D might be TRBD1 (6 bases). Germline CDR1 is SGDLS and CDR2 is YYNGEE. The CDR3 has 14 residues. Deletions cut 4 bases from V and 10 bases from J, with 20 bases between.

This clonotype was counted a single time. The J gene is TRBJ2-1, the V gene TRBV2, with 7 bases matching TRBD1. Germline V gene lookup returns CDR1 SNHLY and CDR2 FYNNEI. The length of the CDR3 is 12 residues. The trim removed 8 bases at V and 3 bases at J, leaving 1 base unmatched. CDR3 nucleotide sequence: TGTGCCAGCCGGGACAGCTACAATGAGCAGTTCTTC. Residues: CASRDSYNEQFF.

V gene TRBV20-1 combines with J gene TRBJ2-7; D gene ambiguous. The V end lost 4 bases, the J end lost 7 bases, and 11 bases lay between the germline ends. Germline CDR1 DFQATT, CDR2 SNEGSKA (reference sequence). The CDR3 sequence is 11 residues long. CDR3 region: CSATGLGEQYF. The CDR3 DNA sequence: TGCAGTGCTACCGGTCTCGGGGAGCAGTACTTC.

The chain links TRBV3-1 to TRBJ1-4; D gene uncertain. There are 16 residues in the CDR3. CDR1 LGHDT and CDR2 YNNKEL come from the germline V gene (reference sequence). V was shortened by 0 bases and J by 2 bases, with 10 bases between the two germline ends. CDR3 in DNA: TGTGCCAGCAGCCAAGATTTGTGGAGGACTAATGAAAAACTGTTTTTT. Protein sequence: CASSQDLWRTNEKLFF.

This chain connects TRBV3-1 to TRBJ1-5; unclear D gene. The CDR3 length is 14 residues. Germline values: CDR1 LGHDT, CDR2 YNNKEL (reference sequence). V was trimmed by 0 bases and J by 9 bases, leaving 12 bases between them. The CDR3 loop reads CASSQDLGQRPQHF. Here the CDR3 DNA reads TGTGCCAGCAGCCAAGATCTCGGTCAGCGGCCCCAGCATTTT.